The clone carrying this T cell receptor (beta chain) was detected only a few times. The data were taken from a study of T cells in Graves' hyperthyroidism and ophthalmopathy. Across the whole study: Initial diagnosis, before any treatment, was when peripheral blood was collected.

The CDR3 totals 14 residues. The V gene lost 1 base and the J gene lost 5 bases, with 12 bases spanning the gap. The germline gives CDR1 GTSNPN, CDR2 SVGIG (reference sequence). The source material, RNA transcripts, was used to amplify TCR beta CDR3 regions. The HTBI set primed first-round TCR CDR3 RT-PCR. TCRdb redid the calling of the multiplex PCR reads with MiXCR, one entry per CDR3 protein. The data show over 350,000 distinct CDR3 sequences, 11% to 15% seen once. The origin of this receptor is a man in his forties or fifties with Graves' ophthalmopathy. This chain links TRBV30 with TRBJ1-5; weak D call: TRBD1 (6 bases). Sequencing was done on a sample of blood. The CDR3 loop is CAWSAAGEDQPQHF. The CDR3, as DNA: TGTGCCTGGAGTGCGGCAGGGGAGGATCAGCCCCAGCATTTT.